These 20 T cell receptor beta chains came from one sample sequenced in a study of breast tumors, draining lymph nodes, adjacent tissues (dated by TCRdb to 2016 to 2017). The library was produced with multiplex PCR. Sequencing was performed on an Illumina HiSeq 2000. TCRdb ran its own pipeline on the public reads, namely fastp trimming at Q25 and MiXCR clone calling, and kept in-frame beta chains. Rows with a matching CDR3 protein are joined into one entry that keeps the most common DNA and genes. The sample has some 25,000 distinct CDR3 sequences on record, roughly three quarters of them singletons. In total, the top ten clones hold more than 20% of the sample. What was sequenced was tumor-adjacent breast tissue. The origin of the receptors is a female donor with breast cancer. Some clones in this sample may be carry-over from other donors' samples.

The chain employs TRBV6-6 and TRBJ1-6; 7 nucleotides line up with TRBD1. J gave up 5 bases and V 6 bases, and 10 bases lay outside the gene matches. This CDR3 spans 16 amino acids. Germline values: CDR1 MNHNY, CDR2 SVGAGI (reference sequence). The CDR3 nucleotides are TGTGCCAGCAGCAGACGACCGGGACAGCATAATTCACCCCTCCACTTT. Its protein product is CASSRRPGQHNSPLHF.

Of note for this clonotype: Compared with germline, one end of the junction differs, possibly owing to a read error. The chain links TRBV5-1 to TRBJ2-3, with D unclear. Looked up from germline, CDR1 is SGHRS and CDR2 is YFSETQ. The CDR3 is 14 residues long. In nucleotides, the CDR3 is TGTGCCAGCAGCCCCCCGGACGGCACAGATACGCAGTATTTT. The encoded protein is CASSPPDGTDTQYF.

This chain connects TRBV15 to TRBJ2-7, with D perhaps matching TRBD1 (6 bases). The germline gives CDR1 LNHNV, CDR2 YYDKDF (reference sequence). CDR3 length equals 14 residues. Trimming stripped 1 base from V and 3 bases from J, with 10 bases between. The CDR3 bases are TGTGCCACCAGCAGAGCCGGACAGCTCTACGAGCAGTACTTC. It translates to CATSRAGQLYEQYF.

This clonotype is judged medium-sized. The chain employs TRBV9 and TRBJ1-3; the D gene is possibly TRBD1 (5 bases). Trimming removed 4 bases at V and 7 bases at J, with 9 bases between. CDR1 and CDR2 from the germline V gene are SGDLS and YYNGEE. The length of the CDR3 is 12 residues. The CDR3 protein is CASSTGHNTIYF. The DNA of the CDR3 is TGTGCCAGCAGCACCGGACATAACACCATATATTTT.

As regards this clonotype: Relative to the germline gene, one junction end is altered; a read error may explain this. The DNA of the CDR3 is TGTGCCAGCAGTGAGGGACAGGCATTACATTTT. It yields the protein CASSEGQALHF. The chain couples TRBV2 to TRBJ2-3; TRBD1 agrees at 8 bases. The CDR3 covers 11 residues. In germline, CDR1 is SNHLY, CDR2 FYNNEI.

The rearrangement links TRBV19 to TRBJ1-4; unclear D gene. The V end lost 6 bases, the J end lost 8 bases, and 16 bases lay between the germline ends. There are 14 residues in the CDR3. The germline CDR1 and CDR2 sequences are LNHDA and SQIVND (reference sequence). CDR3 protein: CASRSVVLGEKLFF. The CDR3 bases are TGTGCCAGTAGGAGCGTGGTTTTAGGCGAAAAACTGTTTTTT.

This clonotype was seen just once. CDR3 loop: CSALGGRQYEQYF. The CDR3 DNA follows: TGCAGCGCCCTTGGCGGGAGACAGTACGAGCAGTACTTC. The chain uses TRBV29-1 and TRBJ2-7; 7 nucleotides align to TRBD2. The trim removed 7 bases at V and 4 bases at J, leaving 10 bases unmatched. Germline lookup yields CDR1 SQVTM and CDR2 ANQGSEA. The CDR3 sequence is 13 residues long.

This clonotype was seen only once. The gene calls are TRBV20-1 and TRBJ2-3; 9 nucleotides align to TRBD2. J gave up 6 bases and V 5 bases, and 12 bases lay outside the gene matches. The CDR3 covers 15 residues. Germline assignment: CDR1 DFQATT and CDR2 SNEGSKA (reference sequence). Here the CDR3 DNA reads TGCAGTGCTTCCGATACTAGCGGGCCTATCGATACGCAGTATTTT. This sequence encodes CSASDTSGPIDTQYF.

This chain uses TRBV12-3 or TRBV12-4 with TRBJ1-6; TRBD1 matches at 7 bases. V was clipped by 7 bases and J by 6 bases; unmatched bases: 9. This CDR3 is built from 15 residues. The CDR3 DNA is TGTGCCAGCAAGAAAACGGGACAGAGTAATTCACCCCTCCACTTT. Protein product: CASKKTGQSNSPLHF.

This clonotype was seen many times. The chain couples TRBV28 to TRBJ1-2, with D unresolved. Germline V gene lookup returns CDR1 MDHEN and CDR2 SYDVKM. CDR3 length: 12 amino acids. The V and J ends lost 5 bases and 0 bases respectively, with 4 bases between them. CDR3 region: CASSPSNYGYTF. Here the CDR3 DNA reads TGTGCCAGCAGTCCCTCTAACTATGGCTACACCTTC.

This clonotype was seen at least ten times. The genes are TRBV12-3 or TRBV12-4 and TRBJ1-4; the match to TRBD1 covers 9 bases. The CDR3 has 15 residues. The V and J ends lost 6 bases and 7 bases, in that order; junction bases with no gene match: 9. CDR3 DNA: TGTGCCAGCAGCCCCCACGGGACAGGGATTGAAAAACTGTTTTTT. It specifies CASSPHGTGIEKLFF.

The rearrangement uses TRBV9 and TRBJ2-7; D is unclear. V was pared by 2 bases and J by 3 bases, with 18 bases between. CDR1 SGDLS and CDR2 YYNGEE come from the germline V gene. The length of the CDR3 is 16 residues. CDR3 bases: TGTGCCAGCAGCGTGTGTCGGCCGATTGGGAACTACGAGCAGTACTTC. Translation gives CASSVCRPIGNYEQYF.

The chain couples TRBV20-1 to TRBJ2-5; D unclear. Germline V gene data show CDR1 as DFQATT and CDR2 as SNEGSKA (reference sequence). The CDR3 runs to 13 residues. The V end was cut by 4 bases, the J end by 6 bases, with 15 bases between. The DNA for the CDR3 is TGCAGTGCTACCGTATCATCCTTCCAGACCCAGTACTTC. Protein: CSATVSSFQTQYF.

This clonotype occurred many times. This chain joins TRBV19 and TRBJ2-3, with D maybe TRBD1 (5 bases). Germline lookup yields CDR1 LNHDA and CDR2 SQIVND (reference sequence). The V end lost 4 bases, the J end lost 4 bases, and 12 bases lay between the germline ends. The CDR3 contains 14 residues. The CDR3 coding sequence is TGTGCCAGTAGTAGGATAGGGGTGGCAGATACGCAGTATTTT. This sequence encodes CASSRIGVADTQYF.

The J gene is TRBJ2-7, the V gene TRBV7-9, with D perhaps matching TRBD1 or TRBD2 (5 bases each). Per germline, CDR1 SEHNR and CDR2 FQNEAQ (reference sequence). V shed 1 base and J shed 2 bases, with 12 bases lying between them. CDR3 length: 15 amino acids. CDR3 in DNA: TGTGCCAGCAGCTTAGTGGGGAGACAGACCTACGAGCAGTACTTC. Encoded protein: CASSLVGRQTYEQYF.

This chain uses TRBV11-3 with TRBJ2-3; D ambiguous. Trimming took 4 bases from V and 1 from J, leaving 18 bases between them. The germline V gene has CDR1 SGHNT and CDR2 YENEEA. The CDR3 length is 17 residues. In DNA form, the CDR3 reads TGTGCCAGCAGCTCCTTAAGCGTCCTGCGGCGCACAGATACGCAGTATTTT. This encodes CASSSLSVLRRTDTQYF.

The V gene is TRBV6-1, the J gene TRBJ1-6; D may be TRBD1 (5 bases). Trimming removed 0 bases at V and 12 bases at J, with 9 bases between. CDR3 length equals 13 residues. Per the germline V gene, CDR1 is MNHNS and CDR2 is SASEGT. The CDR3 region has the DNA TGTGCCAGCAGTGAAGCGACGGGACGACCCCTCCACTTT. Translation: CASSEATGRPLHF.

This clonotype has a handful of counts. This chain links TRBV2 with TRBJ2-7; TRBD2 aligns across 11 bases. CDR3 length: 13 amino acids. Losses at the gene ends were 7 bases for V and 4 bases for J; bases not matched to a gene: 3. Germline values: CDR1 SNHLY, CDR2 FYNNEI. CDR3 loop: CASTIAGGYEQYF. CDR3 coding DNA: TGTGCCAGCACTATAGCGGGAGGGTACGAGCAGTACTTC.

This clonotype has just a few counts. The V gene is TRBV6-5, the J gene TRBJ1-3; D perhaps matches TRBD1 (5 bases). CDR1 is MNHEY and CDR2 is SVGAGI in the germline V gene. V lost 5 bases and J 0 bases, leaving 17 bases between the germline ends. This CDR3 is built from 17 residues. This CDR3 reads CASSPRGRAASGNTIYF. Here the CDR3 DNA reads TGTGCCAGCAGTCCCCGGGGCAGGGCGGCCTCTGGAAACACCATATATTTT.

The chain uses TRBV18 and TRBJ2-7; 8 bases align to TRBD1. Germline CDR1 reads KGHSH; CDR2 reads LQKENI. CDR3 length: 17 residues. J gave up 5 bases and V 6 bases, and 18 bases lay outside the gene matches. Written as DNA, the CDR3 is TGTGCCAGCTCTCCGAGAAATACTAGGACAGGGCTCGACGAGCAGTACTTC. Residues: CASSPRNTRTGLDEQYF.